Sequencing of this TCR beta chain was carried out in a study of beta chain features in type 1 diabetes. Study results and caveats: Compared to healthy donors, patients appeared to have naive, central memory and Treg TCRB repertoires that were more alike.

cDNA synthesis used the whole RNA isolate, giving expressed TCRB sequences. There were 3 million to 4 million reads on average in the naive, central memory and regulatory T cell samples. Libraries were prepared by immunoSEQ multiplex PCR; TCRdb keeps only in-frame clonotypes and omits some of them. The sample contains about 250,000 clones, 13% to 15% of which appear only once. Trimming left V 7 bases short and J 8 bases short, with 15 bases between. CDR1 and CDR2 from the germline V gene are ENHRY and SYGVKD. The CDR3 spans 13 residues. At least ten counts were recorded for this clone. The target antigen is unknown. Post-sort purity exceeded 95% for all sorted populations.

The receptor was derived from a woman between 40 and 50 years old in good health. Sequencing was done on a sample of naive CD4+ T cells from blood. The V and J genes are TRBV10-3 and TRBJ2-1; D is perhaps TRBD2 (6 bases). The DNA for the CDR3 is TGTGCCATCACCGGGACTTCGCTGGATGAGCAGTTCTTC. Amino acid sequence: CAITGTSLDEQFF.